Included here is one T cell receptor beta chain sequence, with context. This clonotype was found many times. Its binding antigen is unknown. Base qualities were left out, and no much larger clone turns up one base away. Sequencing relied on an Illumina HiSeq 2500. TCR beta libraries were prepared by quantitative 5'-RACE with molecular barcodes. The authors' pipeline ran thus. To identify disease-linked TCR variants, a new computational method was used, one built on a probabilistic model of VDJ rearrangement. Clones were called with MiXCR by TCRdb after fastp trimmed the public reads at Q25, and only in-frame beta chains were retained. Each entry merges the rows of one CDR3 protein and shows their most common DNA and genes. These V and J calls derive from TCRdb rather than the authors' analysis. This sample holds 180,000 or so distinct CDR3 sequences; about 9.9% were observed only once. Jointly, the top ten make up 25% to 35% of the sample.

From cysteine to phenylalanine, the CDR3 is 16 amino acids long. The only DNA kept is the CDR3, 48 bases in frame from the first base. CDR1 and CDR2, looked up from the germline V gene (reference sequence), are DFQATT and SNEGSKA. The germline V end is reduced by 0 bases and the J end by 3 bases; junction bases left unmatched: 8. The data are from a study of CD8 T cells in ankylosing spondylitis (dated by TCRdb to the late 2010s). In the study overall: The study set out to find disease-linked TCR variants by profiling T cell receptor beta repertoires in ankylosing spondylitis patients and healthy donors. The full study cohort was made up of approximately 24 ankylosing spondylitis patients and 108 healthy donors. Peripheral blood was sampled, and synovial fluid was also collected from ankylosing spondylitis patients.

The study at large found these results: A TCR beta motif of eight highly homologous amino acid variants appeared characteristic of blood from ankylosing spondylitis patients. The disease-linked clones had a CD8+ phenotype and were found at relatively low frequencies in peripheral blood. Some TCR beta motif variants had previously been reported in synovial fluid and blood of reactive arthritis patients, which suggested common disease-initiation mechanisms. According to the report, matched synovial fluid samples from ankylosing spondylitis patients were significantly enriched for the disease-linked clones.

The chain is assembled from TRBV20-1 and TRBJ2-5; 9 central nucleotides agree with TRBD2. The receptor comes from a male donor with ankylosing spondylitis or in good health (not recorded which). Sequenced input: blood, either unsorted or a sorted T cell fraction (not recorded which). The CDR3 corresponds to CSARDLVAGVKETQYF. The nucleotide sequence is TGCAGTGCTAGAGATTTGGTAGCGGGAGTTAAAGAGACCCAGTACTTC.